A single sample gave rise to the 8 T cell receptor beta chains below, sequenced in a study of T cells in Graves' hyperthyroidism and ophthalmopathy. Amplified TCR beta CDR3 regions came from RNA transcripts. TCR CDR3 underwent first-round RT-PCR with the HTBI primer set. Each CDR3 protein gets one entry after TCRdb re-called the multiplex PCR reads with MiXCR. Altogether about 640,000 distinct CDR3 sequences are present, less than 25% being singletons, with the ten largest covering under 35%. The sample was blood. The origin of the receptors is a man aged 25-45 years with Graves' ophthalmopathy.

This clonotype appeared many times. The chain couples TRBV20-1 to TRBJ2-5; D gene ambiguous. Germline V gene sequence: CDR1 DFQATT, CDR2 SNEGSKA (reference sequence). The CDR3 extends over 13 amino acids. Trimming pared 1 base from V and 5 bases from J, leaving 11 bases between. CDR3 nucleotides: TGCAGTGCTAGAGGGTTTTTGGGGGAGACCCAGTACTTC. As protein: CSARGFLGETQYF.

This clonotype was counted ten times or more. This chain joins TRBV30 and TRBJ2-1; D may match TRBD1 or TRBD2 (6 bases each). V shed 2 bases and J shed 8 bases, with 16 bases lying between them. The CDR3 runs 14 residues. Germline V gives CDR1 GTSNPN, CDR2 SVGIG (reference sequence). As DNA, the CDR3 is TGTGCCTGGAGTTTATGGGGGGCCTCGGATGAGCAGTTCTTC. This gives the protein CAWSLWGASDEQFF.

This clonotype was seen only a few times. This CDR3 reads CSAKSSSGDNSPLHF. The DNA of the CDR3 is TGCAGTGCTAAATCTTCATCAGGGGATAATTCACCCCTCCACTTT. The chain recombines TRBV20-1 with TRBJ1-6; a weak D match, TRBD1 (6 bases). Germline values: CDR1 DFQATT, CDR2 SNEGSKA (reference sequence). This CDR3 contains 15 residues. Between the trimmed V and J ends, which lost 4 bases and 5 bases, there was a span of 15 bases.

J is TRBJ1-5 and V is TRBV10-1; 7 positions agree with TRBD1. The CDR3 sequence is 15 residues long. V gave up 6 bases and J gave up 1 base; unmatched junction bases: 6. From germline, CDR1 is WNHNN and CDR2 SYGVQD (reference sequence). This chain's CDR3 is CASRYRGSSNQPQHF. CDR3 DNA sequence: TGCGCCAGCAGGTACAGGGGTTCAAGCAATCAGCCCCAGCATTTT.

Worth noting for this clonotype: A read error may account for a junction end that differs from germline. V is TRBV9 and J is TRBJ2-5, with TRBD1 as a possible D gene (6 bases). This CDR3 is built from 14 residues. Germline V CDR1 and CDR2: SGDLS, YYNGEE. CDR3 DNA sequence: TGCGCCAGCAGCGTAGCTGCAGGGGAAGAGACCCAGTACTTC. This translates into CASSVAAGEETQYF.

This clonotype was picked up a small number of times. V and J are TRBV6-1 and TRBJ1-6, with TRBD1 as a possible D gene (6 bases). This CDR3 has 14 amino acids. The germline V gene has CDR1 MNHNS and CDR2 SASEGT. V lost 3 bases, J lost 9 bases, and 12 bases lay in between. The CDR3 region is CASSDNTGISPLHF. In DNA form, the CDR3 reads TGTGCCAGCAGTGATAATACAGGGATTTCACCCCTCCACTTT.

This clonotype was seen only a few times. This chain uses TRBV7-9 with TRBJ2-1; 13 bases are shared with TRBD2. Looked up from germline, CDR1 is SEHNR and CDR2 is FQNEAQ (reference sequence). The CDR3 is made up of 16 amino acids. V trimming: 5 bases; J trimming: 9 bases; junction bases outside the gene matches: 10. The CDR3 loop reads CASSPPRTSGRTEQFF. CDR3 nucleotide sequence: TGTGCCAGCAGCCCCCCCCGGACTAGCGGGAGAACTGAGCAGTTCTTC.

This clonotype was detected ten times or more. V is TRBV11-2 and J is TRBJ2-5; possibly TRBD1 for D (6 bases). CDR3 size: 15 residues. The germline gives CDR1 SGHAT, CDR2 FQNNGV. Deletions cut 3 bases from V and 5 bases from J, with 16 bases between. The CDR3 coding sequence is TGTGCCAGCAGCTTGGGGTCAGGGGCCCGGGAGACCCAGTACTTC. Encoded protein: CASSLGSGARETQYF.